The 11 T cell receptor beta chains below all came from one sample that was sequenced in a study of T cells in Graves' hyperthyroidism and ophthalmopathy. From RNA transcripts, TCR beta CDR3 regions were amplified. First-round RT-PCR targeting the TCR CDR3 was performed with the HTBI primer set. A single record per CDR3 protein comes from TCRdb applying MiXCR to the multiplex PCR reads. The table has around 350,000 distinct CDR3 sequences, roughly 25% seen once. Specimen: blood. Receptors were obtained from a man between 45 and 60 years old with Graves' hyperthyroidism.

The chain couples TRBV20-1 to TRBJ2-2; 7 nucleotides match TRBD1. V lost 1 base and J lost 0; bases outside the gene matches: 2. The CDR3 totals 15 residues. Germline CDR1 and CDR2: DFQATT and SNEGSKA (reference sequence). The CDR3 DNA sequence: TGCAGTGCTAGAGGAGGGACAGCGAACACCGGGGAGCTGTTTTTT. It yields the protein CSARGGTANTGELFF.

Many counts were recorded for this clonotype. The CDR3 DNA reads as TGCGCCAGCAGCTTGAAAGCCGGGAGGGTGGATACGCAGTATTTT. Translated, it gives CASSLKAGRVDTQYF. The chain carries TRBV5-1 and TRBJ2-3, with 8 nucleotides matching TRBD2. The trim removed 1 base at V and 6 bases at J, leaving 7 bases unmatched. Per germline, CDR1 SGHRS and CDR2 YFSETQ. CDR3 length: 15 amino acids.

This clonotype was seen more than once but under ten times. The V and J genes are TRBV6-1 and TRBJ1-1; D remains ambiguous. The CDR3 has 14 residues. With 0 bases removed from V and 5 bases from J, the gap between germline ends came to 10 bases. CDR1 is MNHNS and CDR2 is SASEGT in the germline V gene. CDR3 region: CASSEAHRMTEAFF. CDR3 DNA: TGTGCCAGCAGTGAAGCGCATAGGATGACTGAAGCTTTCTTT.

This clonotype was picked up many times. This chain links TRBV7-2 with TRBJ2-1; 14 bases agree with TRBD2. CDR1 is SGHTA, CDR2 FQGNSA, per germline. The CDR3 is made up of 16 amino acids. V shed 4 bases, J shed 7 bases, and the junction held 6 bases outside the gene matches. The CDR3 DNA follows: TGTGCCAGCAGCTCCAGGACTAGCGGGAGGCGGAATGAGCAGTTCTTC. Amino acids: CASSSRTSGRRNEQFF.

Concerning this clonotype: One junction end disagrees with the germline gene, perhaps due to a read error. The CDR3 sequence: CASSGGTGRDEQFF. As DNA, the CDR3 is TGTGCCAGCAGCGGCGGGACAGGGAGAGATGAGCAGTTCTTC. The rearrangement links TRBV5-1 to TRBJ2-1; TRBD1 matches at 9 bases. The CDR3 contains 14 residues. In germline, CDR1 is SGHRS, CDR2 YFSETQ.

The CDR3 DNA reads as TGTGCCAGCAGTTATAGCGGGAGGGCGCCCACCGGGGAGCTGTTTTTT. Its translation: CASSYSGRAPTGELFF. The V call is TRBV6-2 or TRBV6-3, the J call TRBJ2-2; 11 positions match TRBD2. Germline-derived CDR1 and CDR2 are MNHEY and SVGEGT. This CDR3 region has 16 residues. The V gene end was trimmed by 3 bases and the J gene end by 4 bases; junction bases not matched to a gene: 4.

The chain recombines TRBV20-1 with TRBJ1-2; D is unclear. Germline V gives CDR1 DFQATT, CDR2 SNEGSKA (reference sequence). The CDR3 covers 14 residues. V was shortened by 6 bases and J by 0 bases, with 14 bases between the two germline ends. DNA of the CDR3: TGCAGTGCCGTAGACGGGCCACCTAACTATGGCTACACCTTC. Its protein is CSAVDGPPNYGYTF.

This clonotype showed up many times. V and J are TRBV27 and TRBJ2-5; TRBD1 agrees at 9 bases. V shed 4 bases and J 5 bases; nucleotides not matched to a gene: 11. CDR1 is MNHEY, CDR2 SMNVEV, per germline (reference sequence). This CDR3 is 16 amino acids long. The CDR3, as DNA: TGTGCCAGCAGTTCGAATCCAACAGGGGGCGCGGAGACCCAGTACTTC. Translated: CASSSNPTGGAETQYF.

J is TRBJ2-3 and V is TRBV20-1; 8 bases fit TRBD2. This CDR3 spans 15 amino acids. With 0 bases clipped from V and 3 bases from J, the junction kept 5 bases outside the gene matches. CDR1 is DFQATT, CDR2 SNEGSKA, per germline (reference sequence). DNA of the CDR3: TGCAGTGCTAGAGAGGGGGCGGGAGGAACAGATACGCAGTATTTT. Protein product: CSAREGAGGTDTQYF.

This chain connects TRBV6-1 to TRBJ2-1; D gene uncertain. V lost 1 base, J lost 4 bases, and 11 bases lay in between. There are 15 residues in the CDR3. Germline values: CDR1 MNHNS, CDR2 SASEGT. CDR3 DNA sequence: TGTGCCAGCAGTGAAGAAGGTACTCAGTACAATGAGCAGTTCTTC. It yields the protein CASSEEGTQYNEQFF.

This rearrangement joins TRBV30 to TRBJ1-2, with TRBD1 as a possible D gene (5 bases). From germline, CDR1 is GTSNPN and CDR2 SVGIG (reference sequence). The CDR3 is made up of 12 amino acids. V lost 1 base to trimming and J lost 5 bases, with 8 bases between them. The CDR3 sequence: CAWSGQIYGYTF. CDR3 sequence (DNA): TGTGCCTGGAGTGGACAGATTTATGGCTACACCTTC.